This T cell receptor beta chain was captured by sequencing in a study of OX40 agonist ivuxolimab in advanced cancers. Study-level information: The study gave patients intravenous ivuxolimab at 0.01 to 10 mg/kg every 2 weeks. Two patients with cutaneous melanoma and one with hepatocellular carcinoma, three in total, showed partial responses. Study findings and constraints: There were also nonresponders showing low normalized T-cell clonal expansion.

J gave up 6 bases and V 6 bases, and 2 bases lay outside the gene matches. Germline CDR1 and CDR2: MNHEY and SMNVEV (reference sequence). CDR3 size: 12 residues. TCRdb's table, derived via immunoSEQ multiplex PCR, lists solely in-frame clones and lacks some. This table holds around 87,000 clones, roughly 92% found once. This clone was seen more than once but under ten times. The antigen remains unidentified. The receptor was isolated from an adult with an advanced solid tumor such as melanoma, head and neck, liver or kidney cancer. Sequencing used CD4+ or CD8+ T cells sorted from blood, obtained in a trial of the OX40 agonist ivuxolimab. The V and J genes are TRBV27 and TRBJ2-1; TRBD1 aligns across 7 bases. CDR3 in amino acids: CASSWTGNEQFF. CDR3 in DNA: TGTGCCAGCAGCTGGACAGGCAATGAGCAGTTCTTC.